This entry describes one T cell receptor (beta chain). The data stem from a study of T cells in Graves' hyperthyroidism and ophthalmopathy. PBMCs were collected from an approximately 10 ml volume of fresh peripheral blood. Amplification yielded TCR beta CDR3 regions, with RNA transcripts as the source. The HTBI set primed first-round TCR CDR3 RT-PCR. A single record per CDR3 protein comes from TCRdb applying MiXCR to the multiplex PCR reads. The sample holds about 640,000 distinct CDR3 sequences, less than 25% seen once. The CDR3 contains 13 residues. Germline loops: CDR1 MNHEY, CDR2 SVGEGT. V lost 4 bases to trimming and J lost 4 bases, with 11 bases between them.

The chain uses TRBV6-2 or TRBV6-3 and TRBJ2-7; maybe TRBD2 (6 bases). The material sequenced was blood. This TCR was recovered from a young man with Graves' ophthalmopathy. The CDR3 DNA reads TGTGCCAGCAGTTCGGGACTCAATTACGAGCAGTACTTC. Protein sequence: CASSSGLNYEQYF.